These 2 T cell receptor beta chains were all obtained from the same sample, sequenced in a study of T cell responses to AZD1222 COVID-19 vaccine (dated by TCRdb to about 2021). The library was built by means of the immunoSEQ multiplex PCR assay. The immuneACCESS repertoire file appears here via TCRdb, limited to in-frame rearrangements. These files lack a portion of the clones; in checked studies, under half of the deficit traces to unresolved V genes, and the cause of the others is not known. The sample yields about 110,000 clones; 80% to 95% were counted once. The ten largest clonotypes hold roughly 6.2% of the sample. The label giving this sample's time point can be read as: about 28 days (+/-7) after the second vaccine dose. The sample here was peripheral blood, taken 28 days after the second AZD1222 dose. The receptors were sampled from an adult who received the AZD1222 COVID-19 vaccine.

This chain joins TRBV4-3 and TRBJ2-3, with TRBD2 matching over 8 bases. CDR1 is LGHNA, CDR2 YSLEER, per germline. Losses at the gene ends were 4 bases for V and 6 bases for J; bases not matched to a gene: 12. The CDR3 has 16 residues. The CDR3 coding sequence is TGCGCCAGCAGCCTGGCCGGGACTAGGGGTTCGGATACGCAGTATTTT. It translates to CASSLAGTRGSDTQYF.

V is TRBV6-4 and J is TRBJ2-5, with TRBD2 matching 10 bases. This CDR3 has 18 amino acids. The ends lost 2 bases at V and 4 bases at J; junction bases unmatched: 13. Per the germline V gene, CDR1 is MRHNA and CDR2 is SNTAGT. DNA for the CDR3: TGTGCCAGCAGTGACCTGCGGGACCTAGCGGGAGAGGGAGAGACCCAGTACTTC. Amino acid sequence: CASSDLRDLAGEGETQYF.